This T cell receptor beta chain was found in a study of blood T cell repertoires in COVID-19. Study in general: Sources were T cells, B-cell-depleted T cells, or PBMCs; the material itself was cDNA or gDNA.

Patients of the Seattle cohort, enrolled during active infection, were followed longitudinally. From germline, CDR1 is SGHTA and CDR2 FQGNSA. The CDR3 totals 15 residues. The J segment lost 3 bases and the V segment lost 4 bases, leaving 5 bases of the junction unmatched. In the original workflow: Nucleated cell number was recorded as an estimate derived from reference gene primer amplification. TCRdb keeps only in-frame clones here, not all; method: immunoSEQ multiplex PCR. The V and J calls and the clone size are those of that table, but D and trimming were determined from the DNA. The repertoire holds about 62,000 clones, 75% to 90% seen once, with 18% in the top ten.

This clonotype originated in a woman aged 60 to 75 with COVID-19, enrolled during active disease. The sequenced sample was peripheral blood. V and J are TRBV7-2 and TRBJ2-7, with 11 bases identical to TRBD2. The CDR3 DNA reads TGTGCCAGCAGCTACACTAGCGGGAGTGGCTACGAGCAGTACTTC. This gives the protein CASSYTSGSGYEQYF.